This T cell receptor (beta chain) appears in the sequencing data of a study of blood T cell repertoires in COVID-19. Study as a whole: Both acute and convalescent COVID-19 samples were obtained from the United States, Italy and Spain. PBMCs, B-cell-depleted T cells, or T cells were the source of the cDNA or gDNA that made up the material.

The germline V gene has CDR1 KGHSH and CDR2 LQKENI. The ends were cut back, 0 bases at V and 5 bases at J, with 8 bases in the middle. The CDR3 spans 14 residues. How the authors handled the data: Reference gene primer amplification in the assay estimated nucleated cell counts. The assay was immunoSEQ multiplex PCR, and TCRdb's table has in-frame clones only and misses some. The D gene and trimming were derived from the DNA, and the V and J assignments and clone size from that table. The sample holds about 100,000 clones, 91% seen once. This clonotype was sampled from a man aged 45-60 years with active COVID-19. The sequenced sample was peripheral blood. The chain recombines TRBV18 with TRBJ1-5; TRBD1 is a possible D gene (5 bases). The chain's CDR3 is CASSPPQGHQPQHF. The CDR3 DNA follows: TGTGCCAGCTCACCACCCCAGGGCCATCAGCCCCAGCATTTT.